The present T cell receptor (beta chain) was sequenced within a study of human T cells and chemical hapten exposure. Study context: Women made up most patients, who had alopecia areata, totalis or universalis.

This clonotype was seen a handful of times. Its antigen is unknown. Losses at the gene ends were 0 bases for V and 2 bases for J; bases not matched to a gene: 11. The CDR3 spans 18 residues. From germline, CDR1 is SGHRS and CDR2 YFSETQ. As for time point: patch test 1, 2 weeks after DPC sensitization. Treatment given: therapeutic diphenylcyclopropenone sensitization with weekly scalp DPC. Study findings and constraints: Donors were affected by alopecia, so their immune reaction might vary from that of healthy individuals.

Original methodology: The number of TCRs in each sample had a median of about 95,000 and spanned about 20,000 to 700,000. One entry per CDR3 protein, called by TCRdb with MiXCR from the RACE reads. TCRdb, not the original authors, processed these V and J calls. The sample consists of some 82,000 distinct CDR3 sequences, around 10% of them appearing once. The chain joins TRBV5-1 to TRBJ2-1; 7 bases line up with TRBD1. Material: whole blood, obtained in connection with sensitization to the hapten diphenylcyclopropenone (DPC). This sequence was found in a woman in her forties or fifties with alopecia areata. Some clones in this sample may be carry-over from other donors' samples. CDR3: CASSLAGTGAGAYNEQFF. The CDR3 DNA reads as TGCGCCAGCAGCTTGGCGGGCACAGGGGCCGGGGCCTACAATGAGCAGTTCTTC.